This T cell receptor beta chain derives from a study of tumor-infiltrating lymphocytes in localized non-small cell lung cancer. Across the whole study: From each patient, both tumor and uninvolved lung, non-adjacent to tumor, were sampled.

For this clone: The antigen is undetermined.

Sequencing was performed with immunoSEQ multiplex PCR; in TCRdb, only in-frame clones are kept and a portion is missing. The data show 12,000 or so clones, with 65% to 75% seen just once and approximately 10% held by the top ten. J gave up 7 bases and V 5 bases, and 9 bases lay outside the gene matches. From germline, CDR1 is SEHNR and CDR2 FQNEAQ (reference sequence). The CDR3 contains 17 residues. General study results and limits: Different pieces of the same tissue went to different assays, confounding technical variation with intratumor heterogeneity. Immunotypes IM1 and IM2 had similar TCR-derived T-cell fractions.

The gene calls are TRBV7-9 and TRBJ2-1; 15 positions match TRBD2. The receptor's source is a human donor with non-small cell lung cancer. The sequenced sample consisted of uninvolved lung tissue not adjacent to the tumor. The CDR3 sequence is CASSQYWTSGGGNEQFF. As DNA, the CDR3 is TGTGCCAGCAGCCAATACTGGACTAGCGGGGGGGGTAATGAGCAGTTCTTC. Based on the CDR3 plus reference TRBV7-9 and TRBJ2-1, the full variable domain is DTGVSQNPRHKITKRGQNVTFRCDPISEHNRLYWYRQTLGQGPEFLTYFQNEAQLEKSRLLSDRFSAERPKGSFSTLEIQRTEQGDSAMYLCASSQYWTSGGGNEQFFGPGTRLTVL.